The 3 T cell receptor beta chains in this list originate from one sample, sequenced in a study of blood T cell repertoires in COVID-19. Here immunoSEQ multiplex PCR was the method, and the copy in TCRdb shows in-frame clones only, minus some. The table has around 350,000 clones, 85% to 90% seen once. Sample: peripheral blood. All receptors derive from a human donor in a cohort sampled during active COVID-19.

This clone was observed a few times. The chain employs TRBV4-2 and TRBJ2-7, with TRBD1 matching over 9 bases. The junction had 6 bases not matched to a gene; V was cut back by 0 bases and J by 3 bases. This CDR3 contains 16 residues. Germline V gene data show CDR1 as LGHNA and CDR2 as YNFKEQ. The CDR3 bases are TGTGCCAGCAGCCAAGATTTCGGGACAGGGTTCTACGAGCAGTACTTC. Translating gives CASSQDFGTGFYEQYF.

In DNA form, the CDR3 reads TGTGCCACACTGGCTCTAGCGGGAGAGGCCTACAATGAGCAGTTCTTC. Protein product: CATLALAGEAYNEQFF. The genes are TRBV10-3 and TRBJ2-1, with 10 nucleotides matching TRBD2. The germline V gene has CDR1 ENHRY and CDR2 SYGVKD. This CDR3 spans 16 amino acids. After removal of 10 bases from V and 2 bases from J, the junction contained 11 bases not matched to a gene.

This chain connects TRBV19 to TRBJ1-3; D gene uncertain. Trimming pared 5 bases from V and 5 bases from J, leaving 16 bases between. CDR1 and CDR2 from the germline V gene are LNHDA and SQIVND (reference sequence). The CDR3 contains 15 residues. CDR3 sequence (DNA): TGTGCCAGTAGTCCCGACGGGTCCGGTCGAAACACCATATATTTT. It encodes CASSPDGSGRNTIYF.